What follows are 12 T cell receptor beta chains derived from one specimen sequenced in a study of blood T cell repertoires in COVID-19. The method was immunoSEQ multiplex PCR; TCRdb's version includes in-frame clones alone and lacks a portion of them. The sample carries under 150,000 clones, about 87% recorded once. Sequencing was performed on PBMCs or T cells enriched from blood (not recorded which). All receptors come from a man aged 50 or older in a cohort exposed to, infected with or recovered from COVID-19 (not recorded which).

The gene calls are TRBV6-6 and TRBJ1-2; no firm D call. From germline, CDR1 is MNHNY and CDR2 SVGAGI (reference sequence). Trimming removed 6 bases from V and 10 bases from J, with 24 bases in between. The CDR3 spans 15 residues. This CDR3 reads CASSDSSGVHVAYTF. The CDR3 region has the DNA TGTGCCAGCAGCGACTCGAGCGGAGTCCACGTAGCCTACACCTTC.

This sequence joins TRBV28 and TRBJ2-3; D might be TRBD2 (5 bases). The CDR3 sequence is 16 residues long. Between the trimmed V and J ends, which lost 4 bases and 2 bases, there was a span of 16 bases. CDR1 is MDHEN and CDR2 is SYDVKM in the germline V gene. The CDR3 sequence: CASSSPRTFDTDTQYF. As DNA, the CDR3 is TGTGCCAGCAGTTCCCCCCGGACTTTTGACACAGATACGCAGTATTTT.

V usage is TRBV10-1 and J usage is TRBJ2-3; 8 nucleotides agree with TRBD2. Germline assignment: CDR1 WNHNN and CDR2 SYGVQD (reference sequence). With V trimmed by 7 bases and J by 3 bases, 3 bases remained unmatched. The CDR3 has 13 residues. CDR3 sequence: CASTAGDTDTQYF. In nucleotides, the CDR3 is TGCGCCAGCACAGCGGGAGATACAGATACGCAGTATTTT.

The rearrangement joins TRBV2 to TRBJ2-7, with D possibly matching TRBD1 (6 bases). V lost 8 bases and J 2 bases, leaving 13 bases between the germline ends. CDR1 and CDR2 from the germline V gene are SNHLY and FYNNEI. The CDR3 extends over 13 amino acids. The CDR3 DNA is TGTGCCAGCGGCCGGACAGCACCCTACGAGCAGTACTTC. It yields the protein CASGRTAPYEQYF.

This chain uses TRBV14 with TRBJ2-7; 8 bases are a match to TRBD2. CDR1 and CDR2 from the germline V gene are SGHDN and FVKESK. This CDR3 has 16 amino acids. Germline trimming cut 4 bases from V and 4 bases from J; bases unmatched to any gene: 12. The DNA of the CDR3 is TGTGCCAGCAGCCCGGGAGGGGGTATAGTTAATTACGAGCAGTACTTC. Protein sequence: CASSPGGGIVNYEQYF. Drawing the rest from reference TRBV14 and TRBJ2-7, the complete variable domain is EAGVTQFPSHSVIEKGQTVTLRCDPISGHDNLYWYRRVMGKEIKFLLHFVKESKQDESGMPNNRFLAERTGGTYSTLKVQPAELEDSGVYFCASSPGGGIVNYEQYFGPGTRLTVT.

The chain employs TRBV29-1 and TRBJ2-7; D is perhaps TRBD2 (6 bases). Per the germline V gene, CDR1 is SQVTM and CDR2 is ANQGSEA. V was pared by 7 bases and J by 2 bases, with 15 bases between. The CDR3 totals 13 residues. The CDR3, as DNA: TGCAGCGCCGTCGGGACTGGTGCCTACGAGCAGTACTTC. Residues: CSAVGTGAYEQYF.

V is TRBV7-2 and J is TRBJ2-5; TRBD1 matches at 9 bases. This CDR3 contains 18 residues. With V trimmed by 3 bases and J by 1 base, 12 bases remained unmatched. Germline assignment: CDR1 SGHTA and CDR2 FQGNSA. CDR3 sequence: CASSFKPRTGALQETQYF. CDR3 nucleotide sequence: TGTGCCAGCAGCTTTAAACCCCGGACAGGGGCGCTCCAAGAGACCCAGTACTTC.

V is TRBV2 and J is TRBJ2-1, with 11 bases matching TRBD2. CDR1 SNHLY and CDR2 FYNNEI come from the germline V gene. CDR3 length: 13 amino acids. J lost 5 bases, V lost 9 bases, and 3 bases had no gene match. The CDR3 sequence: CASTSGSNNEQFF. The CDR3 DNA reads TGTGCCAGTACTAGCGGGAGTAACAATGAGCAGTTCTTC.

The CDR3 DNA follows: TGTGCCAGTAGTATACGGGCGGGATCCGGGGAGACCCAGTACTTC. Translation gives CASSIRAGSGETQYF. The gene calls are TRBV19 and TRBJ2-5; D perhaps matches TRBD2 (6 bases). Germline-derived CDR1 and CDR2 are LNHDA and SQIVND (reference sequence). The CDR3 has 15 amino acids. The germline V and J ends were trimmed by 2 bases and 5 bases, with 15 bases remaining between them.

The chain carries TRBV6-5 and TRBJ1-1, with D hard to call. This CDR3 contains 12 residues. Germline CDR1 is MNHEY and CDR2 is SVGAGI. Trimming stripped 4 bases from V and 6 bases from J, with 9 bases between. The DNA for the CDR3 is TGTGCCAGCAGTTCGAGGCTCGCTGAAGCTTTCTTT. Its translation is CASSSRLAEAFF.

The chain carries TRBV11-1 and TRBJ2-1; maybe TRBD2 (5 bases). V lost 3 bases and J 1 base, leaving 10 bases between the germline ends. Germline V lookup: CDR1 SGHAT, CDR2 FQDESV (reference sequence). The CDR3 covers 15 residues. DNA of the CDR3: TGTGCCAGCAGCTTCGGACTGGATTCCTACAATGAGCAGTTCTTC. It codes for CASSFGLDSYNEQFF. Full variable domain (outside the CDR3, taken from reference TRBV11-1 and TRBJ2-1): EAEVAQSPRYKITEKSQAVAFWCDPISGHATLYWYRQILGQGPELLVQFQDESVVDDSQLPKDRFSAERLKGVDSTLKIQPAELGDSAMYLCASSFGLDSYNEQFFGPGTRLTVL.

V usage is TRBV4-1 and J usage is TRBJ2-7, with 9 nucleotides matching TRBD1. Trimming at V came to 1 base and at J to 6 bases, leaving 4 bases not matched to a gene. The CDR3 sequence is 14 residues long. Germline values: CDR1 MGHRA, CDR2 YSYEKL. The CDR3 region is CASSQAQGAFEQYF. CDR3 coding DNA: TGCGCCAGCAGCCAAGCACAGGGGGCGTTCGAGCAGTACTTC.